This T cell receptor beta chain emerged from a study of T-cell reconstitution after alpha-beta-depleted transplantation in children. The CDR3 extends over 14 amino acids. From germline, CDR1 is MGHRA and CDR2 YSYEKL. With 3 bases removed from V and 4 bases from J, the gap between germline ends came to 13 bases. This clonotype was detected only a few times. Construction of the TCRbeta library involved unique molecular identifiers. TCRdb itself ran the PCR reads through MiXCR, one entry per CDR3 protein. The data contain some 830,000 distinct CDR3 sequences, around 17% of them seen just once; the ten biggest clones take up approximately 4.5%.

The sequences come from PBMCs, mostly from graft donor cells, collected 360 days after TCRalphabeta/CD19-depleted stem cell transplant. The genes are TRBV4-1 and TRBJ2-7; D is perhaps TRBD2 (6 bases). The clonotype originates from a male patient aged 5 to 17 who had a stem cell transplant for acute lymphoblastic leukemia, so the T cells may come from the graft donor. CDR3 nucleotide sequence: TGCGCCAGCAGCCAGCCGACTAGTCGTTACGAGCAGTACTTC. This codes for CASSQPTSRYEQYF.